Following are 25 T cell receptor beta chains from one sample sequenced in a study of blood T cell repertoires in COVID-19. Sequenced by immunoSEQ multiplex PCR; TCRdb stores in-frame clones only, minus some. The top ten hold under 15% of the sample, which has over 250,000 clones, 75% to 90% seen once. The source material was peripheral blood. The receptors come from a woman aged 60-70 years with acute or convalescent COVID-19.

The rearrangement uses TRBV11-2 and TRBJ1-1; D gene uncertain. Deletions cut 6 bases from V and 2 bases from J, with 19 bases between. Germline V CDR1 and CDR2: SGHAT, FQNNGV. The CDR3 extends over 16 amino acids. CDR3 in amino acids: CASRRIPGPQNTEAFF. DNA for the CDR3: TGTGCCAGCAGACGGATTCCAGGCCCCCAAAACACTGAAGCTTTCTTT.

The V gene is TRBV2, the J gene TRBJ2-7, with TRBD1 matching over 11 bases. The CDR3 contains 14 residues. The V gene end was trimmed by 5 bases and the J gene end by 6 bases; junction bases not matched to a gene: 6. Germline CDR1 SNHLY, CDR2 FYNNEI. In DNA, the CDR3 is TGTGCCAGCAGTCGAACCGGGACAGGGGGCGAGCAGTACTTC. Amino acid sequence: CASSRTGTGGEQYF.

A single count supports this clone. The chain carries TRBV18 and TRBJ2-3; no definite D call. The length of the CDR3 is 15 residues. The V end was cut by 3 bases, the J end by 1 base, with 11 bases between. Germline assignment: CDR1 KGHSH and CDR2 LQKENI. The CDR3 loop reads CASSPTDIRTDTQYF. As DNA, the CDR3 is TGTGCCAGCTCACCGACTGATATCCGCACAGATACGCAGTATTTT.

This clone was counted only a few times. V and J are TRBV3-1 (or the pseudogene TRBV3-2) and TRBJ1-2; TRBD1 matches 12 bases. Germline lookup yields CDR1 LGHDT and CDR2 YNNKEL (reference sequence). This CDR3 comprises 17 residues. J was trimmed by 4 bases and V by 4 bases; bases with no gene match: 10. CDR3 amino acids: CASSRGTGGVGSYGYTF. CDR3 nucleotide sequence: TGTGCCAGCAGCCGAGGGACAGGGGGCGTAGGGTCCTATGGCTACACCTTC.

The rearrangement joins TRBV28 to TRBJ2-7; 8 nucleotides align to TRBD1. J lost 9 bases, V lost 3 bases, and 10 bases had no gene match. The germline V gene has CDR1 MDHEN and CDR2 SYDVKM. The CDR3 sequence is 14 residues long. CDR3 sequence: CASSLSTGASGQYF. In nucleotides, the CDR3 is TGTGCCAGCAGTTTGTCGACAGGGGCCTCGGGGCAGTACTTC.

The chain recombines TRBV10-3 with TRBJ2-2, with TRBD2 identical over 8 bases. V shed 8 bases, J shed 0 bases, and the junction held 5 bases outside the gene matches. Per the germline V gene, CDR1 is ENHRY and CDR2 is SYGVKD. The CDR3 sequence is 15 residues long. CDR3 in amino acids: CAIATSGTNTGELFF. The CDR3 region has the DNA TGTGCCATCGCCACTAGCGGAACGAACACCGGGGAGCTGTTTTTT.

The chain carries TRBV6-9 and TRBJ2-2; D perhaps matches TRBD1 (5 bases). Per germline, CDR1 MNHGY and CDR2 SVAAGI. V lost 9 bases and J 7 bases, leaving 9 bases between the germline ends. This CDR3 spans 11 amino acids. The CDR3 coding sequence is TGTGCCAGGATAAGGGGCGGGGAGCTGTTTTTT. Translation: CARIRGGELFF.

The gene calls are TRBV28 and TRBJ1-2, with 8 positions matching TRBD1. V trimming: 6 bases; J trimming: 8 bases; junction bases outside the gene matches: 8. Germline lookup yields CDR1 MDHEN and CDR2 SYDVKM. The CDR3 is made up of 13 amino acids. The CDR3 is CASRIRQGSGYTF. DNA for the CDR3: TGTGCCAGCAGAATCAGACAGGGGTCAGGCTACACCTTC.

V and J are TRBV4-1 and TRBJ2-7; 13 positions agree with TRBD2. Trimming at V came to 0 bases and at J to 4 bases, leaving 12 bases not matched to a gene. Germline CDR1 and CDR2: MGHRA and YSYEKL. CDR3 length: 19 residues. The CDR3 DNA follows: TGCGCCAGCAGCCAAGATAGTGCGGGACTAGCGGGGATACCTTACGAGCAGTACTTC. Its translation: CASSQDSAGLAGIPYEQYF.

As concerns this clone: Other DNA sequences from this sample encode an identical CDR3 as well. The chain employs TRBV30 and TRBJ1-6, with a possible D match to TRBD1 (6 bases). Germline V gene data show CDR1 as GTSNPN and CDR2 as SVGIG (reference sequence). This CDR3 has 14 amino acids. Trimming took 0 bases from V and 7 from J, leaving 10 bases between them. This chain's CDR3 is CAWSVQGGNSPLHF. The CDR3 DNA sequence: TGTGCCTGGAGTGTACAGGGTGGCAATTCACCCCTCCACTTT.

The V call is TRBV21-1, the J call TRBJ2-3; no check of the table's D call, TRBD1, against the DNA was made. TRBV21-1 is given as a pseudogene. The CDR3 contains 14 residues. Here the CDR3 DNA reads TGTGCCAGCAGCAAAGAAGGGACAGAAATATCGCAGTATTTT. It encodes CASSKEGTEISQYF.

A single count supports this clone. The chain carries TRBV12-3 or TRBV12-4 and TRBJ2-7; maybe TRBD1 (6 bases). The CDR3 sequence is 13 residues long. Deletions cut 6 bases from V and 3 bases from J, with 12 bases between. CDR3 nucleotides: TGTGCCAGCAGGATGACAGGCCTCTACGAGCAGTACTTC. This translates into CASRMTGLYEQYF.

The chain is built from TRBV19 and TRBJ1-3, with unresolved D. CDR3 size: 14 residues. The V and J ends lost 6 bases and 2 bases respectively, with 11 bases between them. The V gene's germline CDR1 is LNHDA and CDR2 SQIVND (reference sequence). CDR3 sequence (DNA): TGTGCCAGTAGCTCCGGAGGGACTGGAAACACCATATATTTT. This gives the protein CASSSGGTGNTIYF.

The chain recombines TRBV28 with TRBJ2-2, with TRBD1 as a possible D gene (6 bases). Per the germline V gene, CDR1 is MDHEN and CDR2 is SYDVKM. Trimming shortened V by 1 base and J by 7 bases, and 16 bases separated the two germline ends. This CDR3 has 16 amino acids. CDR3 region: CASSLFPQGRVGELFF. CDR3 DNA: TGTGCCAGCAGTTTATTTCCACAGGGAAGAGTCGGGGAGCTGTTTTTT.

The chain carries TRBV9 and TRBJ2-2; D gene ambiguous. Germline V gives CDR1 SGDLS, CDR2 YYNGEE. This CDR3 spans 15 amino acids. Trimming pared 2 bases from V and 1 base from J, leaving 9 bases between. CDR3 sequence reads: CASSVPPLNTGELFF. The CDR3 nucleotides read TGTGCCAGCAGCGTGCCCCCACTGAACACCGGGGAGCTGTTTTTT.

The CDR3 loop reads CASTIRENTEAFF. In nucleotides, the CDR3 is TGTGCCAGCACTATCAGGGAGAACACTGAAGCTTTCTTT. The chain is built from TRBV6-5 and TRBJ1-1; a weak D match, TRBD1 (5 bases). Looked up from germline, CDR1 is MNHEY and CDR2 is SVGAGI. CDR3 size: 13 residues. V was clipped by 7 bases and J by 1 base, with 10 bases between them.

The chain carries TRBV7-3 and TRBJ2-3; TRBD1 matches at 9 bases. The V and J ends lost 0 bases and 0 bases, in that order; junction bases with no gene match: 1. Germline V gives CDR1 SGHTA, CDR2 FQGTGA. The CDR3 has 16 residues. CDR3 sequence reads: CASSLTQGASTDTQYF. The CDR3 DNA sequence: TGTGCCAGCAGCTTAACACAGGGGGCTAGCACAGATACGCAGTATTTT.

This clone was seen only a few times. V gene TRBV5-4 combines with J gene TRBJ2-1; 8 bases are shared with TRBD1. V was pared by 0 bases and J by 2 bases, with 4 bases of the junction left unmatched. Germline CDR1 reads SGHNT; CDR2 reads YYREEE (reference sequence). This CDR3 is built from 16 residues. The CDR3 here is CASSLGRTGTYNEQFF. The CDR3 region has the DNA TGTGCCAGCAGCTTGGGTCGGACAGGGACCTACAATGAGCAGTTCTTC.

The CDR3 loop is CASSLTESGRQFF. CDR3 DNA: TGTGCCAGCAGCTTAACGGAGAGTGGTAGGCAGTTCTTC. The chain employs TRBV7-3 and TRBJ2-1; D remains ambiguous. Trimming removed 0 bases from V and 12 bases from J, with 12 bases in between. This CDR3 comprises 13 residues. From germline, CDR1 is SGHTA and CDR2 FQGTGA. The full variable domain, its missing parts supplied by reference TRBV7-3 and TRBJ2-1, is GAGVSQTPSNKVTEKGKYVELRCDPISGHTALYWYRQSLGQGPEFLIYFQGTGAADDSGLPNDRFFAVRPEGSVSTLKIQRTERGDSAVYLCASSLTESGRQFFGPGTRLTVL.

V is TRBV6-6 and J is TRBJ1-1, with TRBD1 matching over 10 bases. Germline values: CDR1 MNHNY, CDR2 SVGAGI (reference sequence). The ends lost 5 bases at V and 5 bases at J; junction bases unmatched: 8. The CDR3 totals 15 residues. DNA of the CDR3: TGTGCCAGCAGTCGATCCCGGGACAGGGGAACTGAAGCTTTCTTT. Encoded protein: CASSRSRDRGTEAFF.

V usage is TRBV9 and J usage is TRBJ2-5; D possibly corresponds to TRBD2 (7 bases). The germline V and J ends were trimmed by 3 bases and 0 bases, with 12 bases remaining between them. The CDR3 contains 15 residues. Germline V CDR1 and CDR2: SGDLS, YYNGEE. The CDR3 sequence is CASSARGGHQETQYF. The CDR3 region has the DNA TGTGCCAGCAGCGCTAGGGGGGGGCACCAAGAGACCCAGTACTTC. Drawing the rest from reference TRBV9 and TRBJ2-5, the complete variable domain is DSGVTQTPKHLITATGQRVTLRCSPRSGDLSVYWYQQSLDQGLQFLIQYYNGEERAKGNILERFSAQQFPDLHSELNLSSLELGDSALYFCASSARGGHQETQYFGPGTRLLVL.

This chain connects TRBV3-1 (or the pseudogene TRBV3-2) to TRBJ2-1, with 11 positions matching TRBD2. The CDR3 is 13 residues long. Germline-derived CDR1 and CDR2 are LGHDT and YNNKEL (reference sequence). Germline trimming cut 7 bases from V and 9 bases from J; bases unmatched to any gene: 5. The CDR3 protein is CASTLAGGSEQFF. CDR3 nucleotide sequence: TGTGCCAGCACCCTAGCGGGAGGTTCTGAGCAGTTCTTC.

The CDR3 DNA is TGTGCCAGCACCACATCACAGGGGAACACTGAAGCTTTCTTT. It codes for CASTTSQGNTEAFF. This rearrangement joins TRBV6-5 to TRBJ1-1, with TRBD1 as a possible D gene (6 bases). V lost 7 bases and J lost 1, with 13 bases in between. The CDR3 is 14 amino acids. The germline CDR1 and CDR2 sequences are MNHEY and SVGAGI.

The chain links TRBV3-1 (or the pseudogene TRBV3-2) to TRBJ2-2; perhaps TRBD1 as D (6 bases). The CDR3 runs 15 residues. The germline V gene has CDR1 LGHDT and CDR2 YNNKEL (reference sequence). Trimming took off 4 bases at V and 1 base at J, with 10 bases between the two ends. This CDR3 reads CASSLQGGNTGELFF. CDR3 bases: TGTGCCAGCAGCCTACAGGGCGGGAACACCGGGGAGCTGTTTTTT.

The V gene is TRBV5-6, the J gene TRBJ1-2, with 7 bases matching TRBD1. Per germline, CDR1 SGHDT and CDR2 YYEEEE. Germline trimming cut 1 base from V and 5 bases from J; bases unmatched to any gene: 11. The length of the CDR3 is 16 residues. CDR3: CASSLFREGAYYGYTF. The CDR3 region has the DNA TGTGCCAGCAGCTTGTTTCGGGAGGGGGCATATTATGGCTACACCTTC.